The T cell receptor beta chain described here comes from a study of cytomegalovirus exposure and HLA in healthy donors. General study results and limits: TCR beta sequences reportedly predicted the HLA-A and HLA-B alleles of most subjects accurately. Researchers reported that a few CMV-associated chains were confirmed in vitro as CMV antigen-specific. Relative to the approximately 670-donor mean, N-insertions were reportedly fewer in an Asian-associated ancestry cluster in a later analysis.

As regards this clone: Its antigen remains unknown.

This cohort consisted of healthy bone marrow donors. Primers: 60 Vbeta forward and 13 Jbeta reverse. Profiling relied on immunoSEQ multiplex PCR, and the TCRdb table lists in-frame clones only, not all of them. Of roughly 220,000 clones in the sample, around 80% were seen once. The source of this sequence is a man aged 25-40 years in good health and CMV-seronegative. Sequencing was carried out using PBMCs.

The CDR3 loop reads CASSDDIASGAFF. DNA of the CDR3: TGTGCCAGCAGTGATGATATCGCCTCAGGGGCTTTCTTT. The V call is TRBV25-1, the J call TRBJ1-1; a weak D match, TRBD1 (5 bases). CDR3 size: 13 residues. Germline lookup yields CDR1 MGHDK and CDR2 SYGVNS. Trimming stripped 3 bases from V and 11 bases from J, with 16 bases between.